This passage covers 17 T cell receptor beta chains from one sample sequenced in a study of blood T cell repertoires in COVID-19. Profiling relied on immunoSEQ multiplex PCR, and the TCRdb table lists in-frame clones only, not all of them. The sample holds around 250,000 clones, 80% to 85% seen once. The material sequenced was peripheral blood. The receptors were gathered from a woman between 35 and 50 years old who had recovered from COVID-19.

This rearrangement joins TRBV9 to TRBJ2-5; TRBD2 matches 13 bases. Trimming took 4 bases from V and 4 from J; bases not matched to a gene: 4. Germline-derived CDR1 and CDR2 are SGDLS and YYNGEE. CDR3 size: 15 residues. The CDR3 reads CASSPRTSGGETQYF. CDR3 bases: TGTGCCAGCAGCCCACGGACTAGCGGGGGAGAGACCCAGTACTTC.

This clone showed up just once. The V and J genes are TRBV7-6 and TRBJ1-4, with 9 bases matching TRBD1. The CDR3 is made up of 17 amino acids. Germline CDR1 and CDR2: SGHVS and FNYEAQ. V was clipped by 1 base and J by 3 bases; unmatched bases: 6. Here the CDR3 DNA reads TGTGCCAGCAGCTTAGGCGCGCGGACAGGGGCTAATGAAAAACTGTTTTTT. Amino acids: CASSLGARTGANEKLFF.

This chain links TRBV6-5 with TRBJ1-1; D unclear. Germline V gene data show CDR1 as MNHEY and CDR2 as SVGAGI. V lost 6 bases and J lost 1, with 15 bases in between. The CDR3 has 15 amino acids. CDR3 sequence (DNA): TGTGCCAGCAGCAAATTTACGGTCGGGAACACTGAAGCTTTCTTT. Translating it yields CASSKFTVGNTEAFF.

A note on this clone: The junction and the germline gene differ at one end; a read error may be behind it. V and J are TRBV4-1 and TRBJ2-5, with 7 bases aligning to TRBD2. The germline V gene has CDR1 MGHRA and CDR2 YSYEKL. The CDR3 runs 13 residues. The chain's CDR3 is CASSQERGLAPDF. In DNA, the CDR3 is TGCGCCAGCAGCCAGGAGCGGGGACTGGCTCCCGACTTC.

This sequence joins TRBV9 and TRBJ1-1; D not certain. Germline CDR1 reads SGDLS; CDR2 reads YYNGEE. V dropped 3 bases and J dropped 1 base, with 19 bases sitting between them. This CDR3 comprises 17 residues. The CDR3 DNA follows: TGTGCCAGCAGCGGAGGGAGCCCGACTTATTGGAACACTGAAGCTTTCTTT. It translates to CASSGGSPTYWNTEAFF.

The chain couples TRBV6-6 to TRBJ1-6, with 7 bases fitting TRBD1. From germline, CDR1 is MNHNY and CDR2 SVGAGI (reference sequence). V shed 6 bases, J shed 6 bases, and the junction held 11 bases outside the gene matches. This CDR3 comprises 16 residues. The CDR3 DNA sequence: TGTGCCAGCAGAGCACCAGGGACAGCAGCTAATTCACCCCTCCACTTT. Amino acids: CASRAPGTAANSPLHF.

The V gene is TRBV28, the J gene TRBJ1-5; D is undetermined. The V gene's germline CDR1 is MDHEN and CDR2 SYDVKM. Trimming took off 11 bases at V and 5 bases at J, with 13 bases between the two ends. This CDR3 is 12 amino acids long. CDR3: CAAALGDQPQHF. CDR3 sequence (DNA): TGTGCCGCCGCGTTGGGAGATCAGCCCCAGCATTTT.

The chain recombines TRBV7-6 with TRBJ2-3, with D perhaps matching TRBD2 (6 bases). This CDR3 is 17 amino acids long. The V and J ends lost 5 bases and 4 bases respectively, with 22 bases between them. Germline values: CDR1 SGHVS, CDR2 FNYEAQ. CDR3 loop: CASSPWAPGESADTQYF. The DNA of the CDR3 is TGTGCCAGCAGCCCGTGGGCCCCGGGGGAGTCGGCAGATACGCAGTATTTT.

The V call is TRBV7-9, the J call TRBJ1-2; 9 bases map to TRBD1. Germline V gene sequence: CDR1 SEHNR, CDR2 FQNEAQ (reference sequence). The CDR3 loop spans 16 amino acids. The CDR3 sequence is CVIGGQGRFGPQGYTF. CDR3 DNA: TGTGTCATAGGGGGACAGGGACGTTTCGGGCCTCAGGGCTACACCTTC.

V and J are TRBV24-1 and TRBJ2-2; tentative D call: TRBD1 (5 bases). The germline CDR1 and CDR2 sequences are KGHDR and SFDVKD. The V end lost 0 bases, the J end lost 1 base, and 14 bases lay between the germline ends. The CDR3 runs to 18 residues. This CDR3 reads CATSDLRRGQGNTGELFF. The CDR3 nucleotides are TGTGCCACCAGTGATTTGCGTCGCGGTCAGGGGAACACCGGGGAGCTGTTTTTT.

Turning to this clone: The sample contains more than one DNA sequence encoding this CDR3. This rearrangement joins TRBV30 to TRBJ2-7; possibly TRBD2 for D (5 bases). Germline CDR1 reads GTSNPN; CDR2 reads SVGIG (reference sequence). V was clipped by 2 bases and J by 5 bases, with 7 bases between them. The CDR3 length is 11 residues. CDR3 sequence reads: CAWSIGDEQYF. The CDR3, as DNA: TGTGCCTGGAGTATCGGGGACGAGCAGTACTTC.

The CDR3 bases are TGTGCCAGCATCAACCGGGACAGGTATGAAAAACTGTTTTTT. This sequence encodes CASINRDRYEKLFF. The chain has TRBV6-5 and TRBJ1-4, with 8 bases matching TRBD1. Germline V gene lookup returns CDR1 MNHEY and CDR2 SVGAGI. V was clipped by 7 bases and J by 6 bases; unmatched bases: 7. This CDR3 is 14 amino acids long.

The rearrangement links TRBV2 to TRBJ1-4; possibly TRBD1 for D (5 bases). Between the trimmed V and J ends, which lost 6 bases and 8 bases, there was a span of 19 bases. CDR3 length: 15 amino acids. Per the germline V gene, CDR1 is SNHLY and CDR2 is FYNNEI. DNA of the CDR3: TGTGCCAGCAGCGGGGGGGAACCGGGTAGGGAAAAACTGTTTTTT. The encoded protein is CASSGGEPGREKLFF.

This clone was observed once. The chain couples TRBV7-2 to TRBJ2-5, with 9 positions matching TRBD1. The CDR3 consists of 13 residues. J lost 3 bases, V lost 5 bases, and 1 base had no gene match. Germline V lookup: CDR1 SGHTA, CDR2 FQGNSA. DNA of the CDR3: TGTGCCAGCAGCCGGGACAGGGAAGAGACCCAGTACTTC. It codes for CASSRDREETQYF.

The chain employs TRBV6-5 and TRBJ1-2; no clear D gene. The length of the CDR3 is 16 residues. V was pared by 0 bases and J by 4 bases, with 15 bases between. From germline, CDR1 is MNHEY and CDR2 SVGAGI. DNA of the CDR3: TGTGCCAGCAGTTACTCGATTACGGGCGCGGGCTATGGCTACACCTTC. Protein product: CASSYSITGAGYGYTF.

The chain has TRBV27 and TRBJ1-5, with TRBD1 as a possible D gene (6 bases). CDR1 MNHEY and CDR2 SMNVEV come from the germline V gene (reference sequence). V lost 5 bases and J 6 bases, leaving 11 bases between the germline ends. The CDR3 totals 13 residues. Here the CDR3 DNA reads TGTGCCAGCAGTCTACAGGGCGTTCAGCCCCAGCATTTT. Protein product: CASSLQGVQPQHF.

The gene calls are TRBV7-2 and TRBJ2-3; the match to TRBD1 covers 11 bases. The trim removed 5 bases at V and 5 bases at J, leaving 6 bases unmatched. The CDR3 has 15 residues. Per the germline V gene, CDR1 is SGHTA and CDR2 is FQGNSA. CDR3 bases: TGTGCCAGCAGCCCGGACAGGGGGCTTTTAGATACGCAGTATTTT. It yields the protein CASSPDRGLLDTQYF.